Each of the 15 T cell receptor beta chains below was sequenced from the same sample in a study of T-cell memory formation after mild COVID-19 (dated by TCRdb to 2020 to 2023). The library came from 5' RACE. Sequencing relied on an Illumina NovaSeq 6000. The raw public reads went through TCRdb reprocessing: fastp at Q25, MiXCR clone calling, in-frame beta chains kept. Rows are unified per CDR3 protein, each entry keeping the most common DNA and genes. Counted in this sample were approximately 180,000 distinct CDR3 sequences; more than 15% of them appeared once. About 1.9% of the sample rests with the top ten. Input material: PBMCs or a T cell subset sorted from them (not recorded which). These receptor sequences come from an adult woman who had mild COVID-19 (a few samples of this study predate the infection). The sample titles of this study are shuffled in the database, so cell type and time point are left out; the donor was told from shared clones.

This clonotype was observed a few times. This rearrangement joins TRBV29-1 to TRBJ1-2, with TRBD1 matching 8 bases. J gave up 3 bases and V 7 bases, and 10 bases lay outside the gene matches. Germline CDR1 and CDR2: SQVTM and ANQGSEA. The CDR3 spans 14 residues. In DNA, the CDR3 is TGCAGCGCCCGGGGGCTACAGGGGGACTATGGCTACACCTTC. Translated, it gives CSARGLQGDYGYTF.

The chain combines TRBV10-3 with TRBJ2-1, with a possible D match to TRBD1 (7 bases). This CDR3 has 15 amino acids. Germline CDR1 is ENHRY and CDR2 is SYGVKD. V dropped 4 bases and J dropped 6 bases, with 16 bases sitting between them. Written as DNA, the CDR3 is TGTGCCATCAGTGGTGGAGGGGGCTCTTTCAATGAGCAGTTCTTC. Its protein is CAISGGGGSFNEQFF.

The chain couples TRBV2 to TRBJ2-3, with 8 positions matching TRBD2. Germline CDR1 is SNHLY and CDR2 is FYNNEI. After removal of 5 bases from V and 1 base from J, the junction contained 5 bases not matched to a gene. The CDR3 contains 15 residues. The CDR3 protein is CASSYFSGGTDTQYF. CDR3 DNA sequence: TGTGCCAGCAGTTACTTTAGCGGGGGCACAGATACGCAGTATTTT.

This sequence joins TRBV20-1 and TRBJ2-3; 9 bases map to TRBD2. V lost 6 bases and J lost 2; bases outside the gene matches: 3. The CDR3 spans 13 residues. CDR1 and CDR2 (germline): DFQATT, SNEGSKA (reference sequence). The CDR3 loop reads CSAGGGVTDTQYF. The CDR3 nucleotides read TGCAGTGCCGGCGGGGGGGTCACAGATACGCAGTATTTT.

The sample holds a few counts of this clonotype. V and J are TRBV7-2 and TRBJ1-1; weak D call: TRBD1 (5 bases). The V gene lost 3 bases and the J gene lost 6 bases, with 14 bases spanning the gap. Germline loops: CDR1 SGHTA, CDR2 FQGNSA. There are 14 residues in the CDR3. In DNA, the CDR3 is TGTGCCAGCAGCTTGAGGGGCGGATGGGCTGAAGCTTTCTTT. Residues: CASSLRGGWAEAFF.

This clonotype was seen a few times. J is TRBJ1-6 and V is TRBV14; D is unresolved. V lost 4 bases and J 7 bases, leaving 14 bases between the germline ends. Germline values: CDR1 SGHDN, CDR2 FVKESK. CDR3 length equals 15 residues. The chain's CDR3 is CASSPISSLNSPLHF. DNA of the CDR3: TGTGCCAGCAGCCCTATTAGTTCCCTAAATTCACCCCTCCACTTT.

This clonotype was detected only a few times. This chain connects TRBV7-3 to TRBJ2-7; 9 nucleotides line up with TRBD1. The germline CDR1 and CDR2 sequences are SGHTA and FQGTGA. The ends lost 0 bases at V and 5 bases at J; junction bases unmatched: 8. The CDR3 is 16 residues long. The DNA for the CDR3 is TGTGCCAGCAGCTTAACCCCCGGACAGGGGAACCACGAGCAGTACTTC. Protein: CASSLTPGQGNHEQYF. Combining the CDR3 with reference TRBV7-3 and TRBJ2-7 gives the whole variable domain GAGVSQTPSNKVTEKGKYVELRCDPISGHTALYWYRQSLGQGPEFLIYFQGTGAADDSGLPNDRFFAVRPEGSVSTLKIQRTERGDSAVYLCASSLTPGQGNHEQYFGPGTRLTVT.

The chain recombines TRBV2 with TRBJ2-7; 8 bases line up with TRBD2. V lost 5 bases, J lost 5 bases, and 11 bases stayed unmatched. CDR3 size: 15 residues. Germline values: CDR1 SNHLY, CDR2 FYNNEI. The CDR3 reads CASSNPGLVFNEQYF. CDR3 nucleotides: TGTGCCAGCAGTAACCCGGGACTAGTGTTTAACGAGCAGTACTTC.

This clonotype was picked up many times. This chain links TRBV20-1 with TRBJ1-2; D gene ambiguous. Germline V CDR1 and CDR2: DFQATT, SNEGSKA (reference sequence). The V gene lost 1 base and the J gene lost 0 bases, with 0 bases spanning the gap. The CDR3 runs to 11 residues. Written as DNA, the CDR3 is TGCAGTGCTAGAGCTAACTATGGCTACACCTTC. As protein: CSARANYGYTF.

This clonotype was counted at least ten times. V gene TRBV10-3 combines with J gene TRBJ2-6; D is possibly TRBD1 (5 bases). The CDR3 is 15 amino acids. CDR1 is ENHRY, CDR2 SYGVKD, per germline. The ends were cut back, 10 bases at V and 0 bases at J, with 13 bases in the middle. CDR3 DNA sequence: TGTGCCACCGCACCCCAGGGCTCTGGGGCCAACGTCCTGACTTTC. Its translation: CATAPQGSGANVLTF.

The genes are TRBV3-1 and TRBJ2-2, with 7 bases that match TRBD1. Germline CDR1 and CDR2: LGHDT and YNNKEL (reference sequence). J was trimmed by 4 bases and V by 5 bases; bases with no gene match: 7. The CDR3 loop spans 15 amino acids. The chain's CDR3 is CASSKTGRVTGELFF. The CDR3 coding sequence is TGTGCCAGCAGCAAGACAGGGAGAGTCACCGGGGAGCTGTTTTTT.

The rearrangement links TRBV6-2 or TRBV6-3 to TRBJ2-3, with D unclear. Trimming pared 0 bases from V and 0 bases from J, leaving 13 bases between. From germline, CDR1 is MNHEY and CDR2 SVGEGT. The CDR3 runs 17 residues. This CDR3 is CASSYSKAASSTDTQYF. The CDR3 DNA reads as TGTGCCAGCAGTTACTCGAAGGCAGCCTCTAGCACAGATACGCAGTATTTT.

The table lists this clonotype with a few counts. The rearrangement uses TRBV4-1 and TRBJ1-2; 8 nucleotides agree with TRBD1. Trimming took 8 bases from V and 4 from J; bases not matched to a gene: 12. CDR1 and CDR2 (germline): MGHRA, YSYEKL. The CDR3 length is 15 residues. In DNA, the CDR3 is TGCGCCAGCGGGAACGGGCAGGGGGCACTCTATGGCTACACCTTC. Its protein is CASGNGQGALYGYTF.

V and J are TRBV5-1 and TRBJ1-2; D is ambiguous. From germline, CDR1 is SGHRS and CDR2 YFSETQ. Trimming removed 1 base at V and 2 bases at J, with 15 bases between. The CDR3 totals 16 residues. CDR3 loop: CASSLTFPGSNYGYTF. The DNA for the CDR3 is TGCGCCAGCAGCTTGACTTTTCCAGGATCAAACTATGGCTACACCTTC.

The genes are TRBV3-1 and TRBJ2-2, with D unclear. This CDR3 has 14 amino acids. V lost 0 bases and J 4 bases, leaving 6 bases between the germline ends. Looked up from germline, CDR1 is LGHDT and CDR2 is YNNKEL (reference sequence). The CDR3 coding sequence is TGTGCCAGCAGCCAAGAAAGGATCACCGGGGAGCTGTTTTTT. This gives the protein CASSQERITGELFF.